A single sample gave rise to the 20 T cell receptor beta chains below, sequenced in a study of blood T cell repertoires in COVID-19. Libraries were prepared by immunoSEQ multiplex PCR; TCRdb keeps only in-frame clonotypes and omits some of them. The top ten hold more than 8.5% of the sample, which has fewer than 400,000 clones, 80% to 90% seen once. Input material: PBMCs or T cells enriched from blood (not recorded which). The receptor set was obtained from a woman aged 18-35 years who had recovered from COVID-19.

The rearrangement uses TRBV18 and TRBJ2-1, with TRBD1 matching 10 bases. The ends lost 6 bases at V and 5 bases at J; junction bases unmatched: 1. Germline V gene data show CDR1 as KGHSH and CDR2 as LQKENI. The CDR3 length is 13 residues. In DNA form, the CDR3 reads TGTGCCAGCTCGACAGGGGGCCACAATGAGCAGTTCTTC. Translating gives CASSTGGHNEQFF.

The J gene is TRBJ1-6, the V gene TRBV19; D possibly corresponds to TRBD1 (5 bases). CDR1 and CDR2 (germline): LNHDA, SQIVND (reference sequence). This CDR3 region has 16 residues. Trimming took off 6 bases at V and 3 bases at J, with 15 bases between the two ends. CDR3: CASRGLAGGYNSPLHF. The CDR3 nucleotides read TGTGCCAGTAGAGGGCTCGCGGGGGGCTATAATTCACCCCTCCACTTT.

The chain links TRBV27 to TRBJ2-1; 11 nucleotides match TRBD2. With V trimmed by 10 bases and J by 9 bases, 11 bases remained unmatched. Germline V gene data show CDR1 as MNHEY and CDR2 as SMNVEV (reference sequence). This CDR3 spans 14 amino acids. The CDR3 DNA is TGTGCCACCCATCCTAGCGGGAGGCGAGGTGAGCAGTTCTTC. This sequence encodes CATHPSGRRGEQFF.

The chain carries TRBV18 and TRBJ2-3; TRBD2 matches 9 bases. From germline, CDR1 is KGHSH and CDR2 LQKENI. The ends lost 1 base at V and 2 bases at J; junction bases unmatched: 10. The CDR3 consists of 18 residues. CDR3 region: CASSPLGTSSGVTDTQYF. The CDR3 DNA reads TGTGCCAGCTCACCACTCGGGACTAGCTCTGGGGTCACAGATACGCAGTATTTT.

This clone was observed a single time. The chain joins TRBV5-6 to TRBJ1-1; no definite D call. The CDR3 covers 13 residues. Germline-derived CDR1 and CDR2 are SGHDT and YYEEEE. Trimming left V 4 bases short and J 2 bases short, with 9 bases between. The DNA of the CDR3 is TGTGCCAGCAGCCCAGGAGGTAACACTGAAGCTTTCTTT. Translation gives CASSPGGNTEAFF.

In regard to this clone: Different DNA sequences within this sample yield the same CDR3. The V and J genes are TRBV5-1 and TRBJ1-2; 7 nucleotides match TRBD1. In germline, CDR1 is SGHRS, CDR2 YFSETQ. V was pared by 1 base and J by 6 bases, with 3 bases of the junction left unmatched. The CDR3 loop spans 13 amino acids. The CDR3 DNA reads TGCGCCAGCAGCTTGACAGGGGAGGATGGCTACACCTTC. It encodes CASSLTGEDGYTF.

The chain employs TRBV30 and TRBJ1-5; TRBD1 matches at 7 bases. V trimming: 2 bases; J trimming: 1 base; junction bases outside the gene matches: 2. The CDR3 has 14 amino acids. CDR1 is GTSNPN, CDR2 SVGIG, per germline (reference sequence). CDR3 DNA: TGTGCCTGGAGTTCGGACAGGAGCAATCAGCCCCAGCATTTT. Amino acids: CAWSSDRSNQPQHF. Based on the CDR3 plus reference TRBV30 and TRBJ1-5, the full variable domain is SQTIHQWPATLVQPVGSPLSLECTVEGTSNPNLYWYRQAAGRGLQLLFYSVGIGQISSEVPQNLSASRPQDRQFILSSKKLLLSDSGFYLCAWSSDRSNQPQHFGDGTRLSIL.

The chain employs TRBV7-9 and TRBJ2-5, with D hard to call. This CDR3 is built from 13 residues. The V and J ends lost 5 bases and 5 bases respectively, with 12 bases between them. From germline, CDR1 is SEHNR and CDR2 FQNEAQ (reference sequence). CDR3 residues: CASSRGSIETQYF. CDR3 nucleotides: TGTGCCAGCAGCCGAGGATCGATCGAGACCCAGTACTTC.

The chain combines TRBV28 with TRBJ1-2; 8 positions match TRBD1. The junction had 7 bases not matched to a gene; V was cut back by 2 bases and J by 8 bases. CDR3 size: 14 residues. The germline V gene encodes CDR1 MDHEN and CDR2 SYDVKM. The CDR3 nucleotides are TGTGCCAGCAGTTTACCGGACAGGGTAGACGGCTACACCTTC. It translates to CASSLPDRVDGYTF.

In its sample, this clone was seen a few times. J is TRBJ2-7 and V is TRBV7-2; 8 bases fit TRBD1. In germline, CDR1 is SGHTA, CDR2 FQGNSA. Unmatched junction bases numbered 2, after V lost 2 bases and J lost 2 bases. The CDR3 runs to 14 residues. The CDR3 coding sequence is TGTGCCAGCAGCTTAAGGGACAGGACCTACGAGCAGTACTTC. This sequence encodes CASSLRDRTYEQYF. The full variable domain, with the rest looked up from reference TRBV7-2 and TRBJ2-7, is GAGVSQSPSNKVTEKGKDVELRCDPISGHTALYWYRQSLGQGLEFLIYFQGNSAPDKSGLPSDRFSAERTGGSVSTLTIQRTQQEDSAVYLCASSLRDRTYEQYFGPGTRLTVT.

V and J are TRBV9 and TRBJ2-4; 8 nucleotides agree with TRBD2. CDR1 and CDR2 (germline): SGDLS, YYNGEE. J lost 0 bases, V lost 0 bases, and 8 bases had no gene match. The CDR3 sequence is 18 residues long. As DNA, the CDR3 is TGTGCCAGCAGCGTAGACGGGGGGGATTACCTAGCCAAAAACATTCAGTACTTC. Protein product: CASSVDGGDYLAKNIQYF.

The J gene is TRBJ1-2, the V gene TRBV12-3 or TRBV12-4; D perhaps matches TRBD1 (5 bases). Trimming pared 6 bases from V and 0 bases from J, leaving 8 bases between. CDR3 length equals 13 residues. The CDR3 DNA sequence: TGTGCCAGCAGGTCAGGGACTAACTATGGCTACACCTTC. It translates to CASRSGTNYGYTF.

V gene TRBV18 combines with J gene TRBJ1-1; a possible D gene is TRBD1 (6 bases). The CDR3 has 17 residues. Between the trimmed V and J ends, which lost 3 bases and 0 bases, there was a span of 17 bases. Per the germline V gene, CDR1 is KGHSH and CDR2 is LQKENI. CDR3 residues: CASSPTSGDIMNTEAFF. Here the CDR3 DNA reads TGTGCCAGCTCACCCACATCAGGGGACATTATGAACACTGAAGCTTTCTTT.

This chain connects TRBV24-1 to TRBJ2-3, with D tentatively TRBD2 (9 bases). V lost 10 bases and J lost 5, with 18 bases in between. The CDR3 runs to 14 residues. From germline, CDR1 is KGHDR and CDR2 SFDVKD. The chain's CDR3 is CATRTGREGDTQYF. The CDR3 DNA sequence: TGTGCCACAAGGACAGGGCGGGAGGGAGATACGCAGTATTTT.

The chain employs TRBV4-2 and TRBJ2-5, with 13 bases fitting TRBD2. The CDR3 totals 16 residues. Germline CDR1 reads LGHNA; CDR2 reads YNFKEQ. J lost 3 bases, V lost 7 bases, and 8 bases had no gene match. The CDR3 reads CASKRTGLAGEETQYF. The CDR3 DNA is TGTGCCAGCAAACGGACCGGACTAGCGGGAGAAGAGACCCAGTACTTC.

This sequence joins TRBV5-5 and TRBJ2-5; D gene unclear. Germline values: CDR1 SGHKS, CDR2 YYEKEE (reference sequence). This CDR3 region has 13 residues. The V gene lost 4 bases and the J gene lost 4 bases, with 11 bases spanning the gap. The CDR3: CASSGTVGETQYF. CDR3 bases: TGTGCCAGCAGCGGAACAGTCGGAGAGACCCAGTACTTC.

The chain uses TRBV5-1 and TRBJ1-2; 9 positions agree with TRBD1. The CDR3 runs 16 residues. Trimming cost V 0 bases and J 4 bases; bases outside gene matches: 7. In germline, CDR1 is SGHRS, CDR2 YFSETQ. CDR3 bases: TGCGCCAGCAGCTTGGGGGACAGGGTTTCGCTCTATGGCTACACCTTC. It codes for CASSLGDRVSLYGYTF.

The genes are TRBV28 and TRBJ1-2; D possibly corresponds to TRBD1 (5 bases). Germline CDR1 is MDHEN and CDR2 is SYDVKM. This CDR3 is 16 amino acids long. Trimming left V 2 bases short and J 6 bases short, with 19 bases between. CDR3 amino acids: CASSLNTPGLGHGYTF. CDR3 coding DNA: TGTGCCAGCAGTTTAAATACCCCGGGACTGGGGCATGGCTACACCTTC.

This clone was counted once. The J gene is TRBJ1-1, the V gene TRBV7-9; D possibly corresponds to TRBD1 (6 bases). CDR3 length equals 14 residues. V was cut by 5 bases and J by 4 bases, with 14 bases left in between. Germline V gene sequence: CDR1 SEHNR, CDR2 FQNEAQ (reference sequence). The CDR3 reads CASSPQGGGTEAFF. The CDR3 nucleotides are TGTGCCAGCAGCCCCCAGGGAGGGGGCACTGAAGCTTTCTTT.

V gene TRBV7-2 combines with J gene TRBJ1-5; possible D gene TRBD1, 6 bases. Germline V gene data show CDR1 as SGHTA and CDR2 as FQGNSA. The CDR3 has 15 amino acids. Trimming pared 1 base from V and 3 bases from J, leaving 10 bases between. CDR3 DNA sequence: TGTGCCAGCAGCTTAGACCGACAGGACAATCAGCCCCAGCATTTT. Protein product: CASSLDRQDNQPQHF. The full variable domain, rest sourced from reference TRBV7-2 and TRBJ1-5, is GAGVSQSPSNKVTEKGKDVELRCDPISGHTALYWYRQSLGQGLEFLIYFQGNSAPDKSGLPSDRFSAERTGGSVSTLTIQRTQQEDSAVYLCASSLDRQDNQPQHFGDGTRLSIL.